Shown below are 20 T cell receptor beta chains from a single sample sequenced in a study of blood T cell repertoires in COVID-19. This table comes from immunoSEQ multiplex PCR, and its TCRdb copy is limited to in-frame clones, with some not included. This table has 65,000 to 75,000 clones, 86% appearing once. The sequenced sample consisted of peripheral blood. Receptors were obtained from a man aged 45 to 65 with active COVID-19.

V is TRBV5-1 and J is TRBJ2-2, with 8 bases identical to TRBD1. The germline V gene has CDR1 SGHRS and CDR2 YFSETQ. The CDR3 runs 16 residues. Trimming removed 4 bases from V and 3 bases from J; junction bases left unmatched: 8. CDR3 in DNA: TGCGCCAGCAGCCCCGGACAGGGTTTAGACACCGGGGAGCTGTTTTTT. It specifies CASSPGQGLDTGELFF.

The chain combines TRBV6-2 or TRBV6-3 with TRBJ2-5; D call uncertain. The V gene's germline CDR1 is MNHEY and CDR2 SVGEGT. Trimming pared 2 bases from V and 5 bases from J, leaving 3 bases between. This CDR3 is 11 amino acids long. This chain's CDR3 is CASSYRETQYF. The CDR3 DNA follows: TGTGCCAGCAGTTACCGGGAGACCCAGTACTTC.

The sample holds a few counts of this clone. Written as DNA, the CDR3 is TGTGCCAGCAGTGAAAGAGCGGGGGCTACCGGGGAGCTGTTTTTT. Translating it yields CASSERAGATGELFF. This chain uses TRBV2 with TRBJ2-2, with 8 bases fitting TRBD2. The germline CDR1 and CDR2 sequences are SNHLY and FYNNEI. The CDR3 runs to 15 residues. Trimming at V came to 2 bases and at J to 5 bases, leaving 4 bases not matched to a gene.

The chain is built from TRBV24-1 and TRBJ2-1; 8 bases are a match to TRBD2. This CDR3 spans 16 amino acids. The V gene's germline CDR1 is KGHDR and CDR2 SFDVKD. The junction had 8 bases not matched to a gene; V was cut back by 5 bases and J by 3 bases. The CDR3 sequence: CATSAISGAVYNEQFF. The CDR3 DNA follows: TGTGCCACCAGTGCGATTAGCGGGGCTGTCTACAATGAGCAGTTCTTC.

CDR3 in DNA: TGTGCCAGCTCATCTTTCGAACAGAATGATGAAAAACTGTTTTTT. Translating it yields CASSSFEQNDEKLFF. V gene TRBV18 combines with J gene TRBJ1-4; D uncertain. The length of the CDR3 is 15 residues. V was shortened by 5 bases and J by 6 bases, with 16 bases between the two germline ends. Germline V CDR1 and CDR2: KGHSH, LQKENI.

The V and J genes are TRBV7-9 and TRBJ2-7, with TRBD1 matching 9 bases. The germline CDR1 and CDR2 sequences are SEHNR and FQNEAQ (reference sequence). The V segment lost 5 bases and the J segment 5 bases; nucleotides outside the gene matches: 13. The CDR3 runs 16 residues. The CDR3 region is CASSVLSGTGIDEQYF. CDR3 nucleotides: TGTGCCAGCAGCGTACTCTCCGGGACAGGGATCGACGAGCAGTACTTC. Complete variable domain (other parts from reference TRBV7-9 and TRBJ2-7): DTGVSQNPRHKITKRGQNVTFRCDPISEHNRLYWYRQTLGQGPEFLTYFQNEAQLEKSRLLSDRFSAERPKGSFSTLEIQRTEQGDSAMYLCASSVLSGTGIDEQYFGPGTRLTVT.

The CDR3, as DNA: TGCGCCAGCAGCCCGACAGGGCCCAATCAGCCCCAGCATTTT. Protein product: CASSPTGPNQPQHF. The chain joins TRBV5-1 to TRBJ1-5; 7 bases are a match to TRBD1. The germline gives CDR1 SGHRS, CDR2 YFSETQ. The CDR3 totals 14 residues. Trimming took 4 bases from V and 3 from J; bases not matched to a gene: 4.

Only a few counts were recorded for this clone. The V call is TRBV27, the J call TRBJ1-5, with no clear D. Germline V gene sequence: CDR1 MNHEY, CDR2 SMNVEV (reference sequence). The CDR3 is 15 residues long. Trimming removed 6 bases at V and 6 bases at J, with 18 bases between. The CDR3 DNA sequence: TGTGCCAGCAGCGCTGGCTTTCAAGCGGGTCAGCCCCAGCATTTT. Protein sequence: CASSAGFQAGQPQHF.

This clone appeared a few times. CDR3: CASSRTSGYEQYF. In DNA, the CDR3 is TGCGCCAGCAGCCGGACTAGCGGGTACGAGCAGTACTTC. V usage is TRBV4-1 and J usage is TRBJ2-7; 11 nucleotides align to TRBD2. The V gene's germline CDR1 is MGHRA and CDR2 YSYEKL. The CDR3 contains 13 residues. J gave up 4 bases and V 4 bases, and 0 bases lay outside the gene matches.

This chain joins TRBV19 and TRBJ2-2; 14 nucleotides agree with TRBD2. Germline V gene lookup returns CDR1 LNHDA and CDR2 SQIVND (reference sequence). After removal of 8 bases from V and 4 bases from J, the junction contained 6 bases not matched to a gene. This CDR3 is 16 amino acids long. DNA of the CDR3: TGTGCCAGTCGGGGGACTAGCGGGAGCGTCACCGGGGAGCTGTTTTTT. Translation: CASRGTSGSVTGELFF.

The chain's CDR3 is CASSSGQGGEKLFF. The DNA of the CDR3 is TGTGCCAGCAGCTCGGGACAGGGAGGTGAAAAACTGTTTTTT. The chain uses TRBV11-3 and TRBJ1-4, with 9 bases fitting TRBD1. CDR1 is SGHNT, CDR2 YENEEA, per germline. This CDR3 is 14 amino acids long. V trimming: 4 bases; J trimming: 7 bases; junction bases outside the gene matches: 4. Full variable domain (outside the CDR3, taken from reference TRBV11-3 and TRBJ1-4): EAGVVQSPRYKIIEKKQPVAFWCNPISGHNTLYWYLQNLGQGPELLIRYENEEAVDDSQLPKDRFSAERLKGVDSTLKIQPAELGDSAVYLCASSSGQGGEKLFFGSGTQLSVL.

The rearrangement joins TRBV24-1 to TRBJ2-3; no firm D call. This CDR3 region has 15 residues. CDR1 and CDR2 from the germline V gene are KGHDR and SFDVKD. With 3 bases removed from V and 0 bases from J, the gap between germline ends came to 9 bases. The CDR3: CATSDPAISTDTQYF. The DNA of the CDR3 is TGTGCCACCAGTGATCCTGCTATAAGCACAGATACGCAGTATTTT.

V is TRBV2 and J is TRBJ2-3; a possible D gene is TRBD1 (6 bases). This CDR3 spans 13 amino acids. V dropped 11 bases and J dropped 4 bases, with 16 bases sitting between them. Per the germline V gene, CDR1 is SNHLY and CDR2 is FYNNEI. The CDR3 is CARLGADADTQYF. In DNA form, the CDR3 reads TGTGCCCGGTTGGGGGCCGATGCAGATACGCAGTATTTT.

The chain uses TRBV7-2 and TRBJ2-5, with a possible D match to TRBD1 (6 bases). This CDR3 region has 15 residues. The germline CDR1 and CDR2 sequences are SGHTA and FQGNSA. Trimming cost V 8 bases and J 5 bases, with 21 bases left between them. The CDR3 DNA reads as TGTGCCAGCCAAGCGCGTAGGACAGCCGGGGAGACCCAGTACTTC. It translates to CASQARRTAGETQYF.

J is TRBJ1-5 and V is TRBV7-8, with D perhaps TRBD1 (6 bases). The CDR3 has 18 amino acids. From germline, CDR1 is SGHVS and CDR2 FQNEAQ. V was clipped by 1 base and J by 0 bases, with 16 bases between them. CDR3 protein: CASSLGGQRGYSNQPQHF. CDR3 sequence (DNA): TGTGCCAGCAGCTTAGGTGGGCAGAGGGGGTATAGCAATCAGCCCCAGCATTTT. Full variable domain (remainder filled in from reference TRBV7-8 and TRBJ1-5): GAGVSQSPRYKVAKRGQDVALRCDPISGHVSLFWYQQALGQGPEFLTYFQNEAQLDKSGLPSDRFFAERPEGSVSTLKIQRTQQEDSAVYLCASSLGGQRGYSNQPQHFGDGTRLSIL.

This sequence joins TRBV7-6 and TRBJ1-1, with 7 bases aligning to TRBD1. V lost 3 bases to trimming and J lost 2 bases; unmatched junction nucleotides: 9. Germline CDR1 reads SGHVS; CDR2 reads FNYEAQ. CDR3 length: 16 residues. Here the CDR3 DNA reads TGTGCCAGCAGCTTTCCCCCAGGGGGAATAAACACTGAAGCTTTCTTT. This gives the protein CASSFPPGGINTEAFF.

The chain employs TRBV9 and TRBJ2-2; TRBD2 matches at 7 bases. V trimming: 0 bases; J trimming: 0 bases; junction bases outside the gene matches: 2. Germline loops: CDR1 SGDLS, CDR2 YYNGEE. The CDR3 sequence is 16 residues long. The CDR3 DNA follows: TGTGCCAGCAGCGTAGCCGGGAGGACGAACACCGGGGAGCTGTTTTTT. Residues: CASSVAGRTNTGELFF.

Only a few counts were recorded for this clone. The rearrangement links TRBV6-2 or TRBV6-3 to TRBJ2-7; D unclear. Between the trimmed V and J ends, which lost 0 bases and 6 bases, there was a span of 12 bases. Germline V gene lookup returns CDR1 MNHEY and CDR2 SVGEGT. The length of the CDR3 is 14 residues. The CDR3 protein is CASSYSTLVLEQYF. CDR3 nucleotides: TGTGCCAGCAGTTACTCGACACTTGTACTCGAGCAGTACTTC.

The chain combines TRBV7-2 with TRBJ1-5; TRBD1 matches 7 bases. CDR3 length: 13 residues. Germline CDR1 is SGHTA and CDR2 is FQGNSA. V lost 5 bases, J lost 7 bases, and 5 bases stayed unmatched. The CDR3 here is CASSRTGAQPQHF. CDR3 nucleotide sequence: TGTGCCAGCAGCCGCACAGGGGCCCAGCCCCAGCATTTT.

V usage is TRBV4-2 and J usage is TRBJ2-6, with TRBD1 identical over 8 bases. The germline V gene has CDR1 LGHNA and CDR2 YNFKEQ. The V gene end was trimmed by 2 bases and the J gene end by 0 bases; junction bases not matched to a gene: 21. The CDR3 is made up of 23 amino acids. The CDR3 sequence is CASSQPTGAALGGQNSGANVLTF. Written as DNA, the CDR3 is TGTGCCAGCAGCCAACCGACAGGGGCCGCCTTGGGAGGCCAAAACTCTGGGGCCAACGTCCTGACTTTC.